This note documents a single T cell receptor (beta chain) sequence. Its antigen is as yet unknown. Clones were sequenced by immunoSEQ multiplex PCR, and TCRdb holds only the in-frame ones, with some missing. The sample has under 75,000 clones; roughly 90% are singletons. The data were taken from a study of graft-versus-host responses after intestinal transplantation. The germline V gene has CDR1 SGHDN and CDR2 FVKESK. V shed 10 bases and J shed 7 bases, with 19 bases lying between them. This CDR3 comprises 13 residues. Sequencing used unstimulated CD8+ T cells sorted from spleen or lymph node cells, obtained before transplant. The TCR was taken from a human donor who was the organ donor for an intestinal transplant. The chain joins TRBV14 to TRBJ1-1; D possibly corresponds to TRBD1 (5 bases). CDR3 DNA: TGTGCCACCTCGCAAGGGGTTTCAAGTGAAGCTTTCTTT. It encodes CATSQGVSSEAFF.